This T cell receptor (beta chain) was recorded in a study of T cell changes during pregnancy in multiple sclerosis. From germline, CDR1 is SGDLS and CDR2 YYNGEE. Trimming cost V 3 bases and J 5 bases; bases outside gene matches: 2. There are 14 residues in the CDR3. Generated by immunoSEQ multiplex PCR, the TCRdb table keeps only in-frame clones and is missing some. Among approximately 85,000 clones, less than 95% were seen once, and the ten largest hold approximately 2.4%. The chain combines TRBV9 with TRBJ1-5; 10 bases are shared with TRBD1. This sequence was found in a female donor with multiple sclerosis, enrolled in a pregnancy study. This sample comprised peripheral blood, obtained in the third trimester of pregnancy. CDR3 sequence: CASSAGTGDQPQHF. Written as DNA, the CDR3 is TGTGCCAGCAGCGCCGGGACAGGGGATCAGCCCCAGCATTTT.